This T cell receptor beta chain was identified during a study of blood T cell repertoires in COVID-19. Study-wide context: From T cells, B-cell-depleted T cells, or PBMCs came the material, which was cDNA or gDNA.

Generated by immunoSEQ multiplex PCR, the TCRdb table keeps only in-frame clones and is missing some. The data hold under 250,000 clones, with approximately 90% observed a single time. From germline, CDR1 is MNHNY and CDR2 SVGAGI (reference sequence). V lost 6 bases to trimming and J lost 8 bases, with 19 bases between them. This CDR3 is 15 amino acids long. The clonotype was recovered from a man aged 60 to 75 with COVID-19, enrolled during active disease. Sequenced: peripheral blood. J is TRBJ1-4 and V is TRBV6-6; D perhaps matches TRBD1 (5 bases). In DNA, the CDR3 is TGTGCCAGCAGCTCGCTCGGGGGGTGGGAAGAAAAACTGTTTTTT. Protein: CASSSLGGWEEKLFF.